This T cell receptor (beta chain) was recorded in a study of blood T cell repertoires in COVID-19. On the study more broadly: Italy, Spain and the United States were the sources of the convalescent and acute COVID-19 samples. PBMCs, B-cell-depleted T cells, or T cells provided the cDNA or gDNA that made up the material.

In the original analysis: Estimates of nucleated cell counts were drawn from the amplification of reference gene primers. The protocol was immunoSEQ multiplex PCR, while the TCRdb copy is restricted to in-frame clones and leaves out a portion. From that table come the V and J calls and clone size; the DNA was used to work out D and trimming. The data hold around 110,000 clones, with roughly 83% observed a single time. This CDR3 contains 11 residues. Trimming took 5 bases from V and 1 from J, leaving 5 bases between them. Per the germline V gene, CDR1 is DFQATT and CDR2 is SNEGSKA (reference sequence).

This chain links TRBV20-1 with TRBJ1-1; no clear D. The source of this sequence is a man in his thirties or forties with acute or convalescent COVID-19. Sample: peripheral blood. The CDR3 nucleotides are TGCAGTGCTCCAGGGAACACTGAAGCTTTCTTT. It encodes CSAPGNTEAFF.